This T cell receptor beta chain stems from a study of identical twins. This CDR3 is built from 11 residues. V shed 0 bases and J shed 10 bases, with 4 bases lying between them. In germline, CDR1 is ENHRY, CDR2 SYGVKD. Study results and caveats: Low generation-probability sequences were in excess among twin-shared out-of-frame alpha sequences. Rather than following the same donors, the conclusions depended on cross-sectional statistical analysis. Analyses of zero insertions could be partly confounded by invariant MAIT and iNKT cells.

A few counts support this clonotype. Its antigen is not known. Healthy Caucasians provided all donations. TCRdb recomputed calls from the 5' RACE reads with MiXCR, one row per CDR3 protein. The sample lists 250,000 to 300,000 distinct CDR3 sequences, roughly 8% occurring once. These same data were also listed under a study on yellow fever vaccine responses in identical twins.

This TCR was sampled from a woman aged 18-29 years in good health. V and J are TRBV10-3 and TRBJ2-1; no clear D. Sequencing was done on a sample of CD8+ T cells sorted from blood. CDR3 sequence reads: CAISESLEQFF. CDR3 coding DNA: TGTGCCATCAGTGAGTCCCTGGAGCAGTTCTTC.